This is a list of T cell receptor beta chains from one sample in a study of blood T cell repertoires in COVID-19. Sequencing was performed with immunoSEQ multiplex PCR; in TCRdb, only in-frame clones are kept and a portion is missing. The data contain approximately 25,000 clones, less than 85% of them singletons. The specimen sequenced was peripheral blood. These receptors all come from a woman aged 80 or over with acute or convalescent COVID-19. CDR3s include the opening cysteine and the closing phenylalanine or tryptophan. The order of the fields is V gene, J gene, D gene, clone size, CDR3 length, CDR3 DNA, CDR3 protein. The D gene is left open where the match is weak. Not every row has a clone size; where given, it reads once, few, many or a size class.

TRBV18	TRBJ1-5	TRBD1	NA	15	TGTGCCAGCTCACCGGACAGGGGAGGTAATCAGCCCCAGCATTTT	CASSPDRGGNQPQHF
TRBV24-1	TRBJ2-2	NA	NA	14	TGTGCCACCAGTGCGGGGAGGAACACCGGGGAGCTGTTTTTT	CATSAGRNTGELFF
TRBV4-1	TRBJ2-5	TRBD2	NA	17	TGCGCCAGCAGCCTTGGAACTAGCGGGACCACCATGAAGACCCAGTACTTC	CASSLGTSGTTMKTQYF
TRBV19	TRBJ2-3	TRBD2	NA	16	TGTGCCAGTAGTATAGCGGCTAGCGGGGGCACAGATACGCAGTATTTT	CASSIAASGGTDTQYF
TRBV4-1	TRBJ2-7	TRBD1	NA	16	TGCGCCAGCAGCCCTCCATACAGGGGGCAGAGCTACGAGCAGTACTTC	CASSPPYRGQSYEQYF
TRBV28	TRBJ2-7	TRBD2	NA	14	TGTGCCAGCAGTTGGGAGGGAAGCTCCTACGAGCAGTACTTC	CASSWEGSSYEQYF
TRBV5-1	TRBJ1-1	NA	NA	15	TGCGCCAGCAGCTGGGGAGAGTTAACGAACACTGAAGCTTTCTTT	CASSWGELTNTEAFF
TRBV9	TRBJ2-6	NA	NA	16	TGTGCCAGCAGCGCAAGCACAGGGTCTGGGGCCAACGTCCTGACTTTC	CASSASTGSGANVLTF
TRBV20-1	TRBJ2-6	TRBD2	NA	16	TGCAGTGCTAGTCCAAGCGGGAGGGGTGGGGCCAACGTCCTGACTTTC	CSASPSGRGGANVLTF
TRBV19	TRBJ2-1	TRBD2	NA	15	TGTGCCAGCTGGACTAGCGGGGGACCGGGTAATGAGCAGTTCTTC	CASWTSGGPGNEQFF
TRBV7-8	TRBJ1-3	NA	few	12	TGTGCCAGCAGCCCCCAGAGAAACACCATATATTTT	CASSPQRNTIYF
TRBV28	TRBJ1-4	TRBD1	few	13	TGTGCCAGCAGTTCAGGGGGCTGGGAAAAACTGTTTTTT	CASSSGGWEKLFF
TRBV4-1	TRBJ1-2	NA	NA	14	TGCGCCAGCAGCCTTCAGGGTGCAGACTATGGCTACACCTTC	CASSLQGADYGYTF
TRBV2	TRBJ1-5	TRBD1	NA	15	TGTGCCAGCAGCACCGGGACAGGGAGCAATCAGCCCCAGCATTTT	CASSTGTGSNQPQHF
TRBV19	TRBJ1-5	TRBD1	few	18	TGTGCCAGTAGTATAGAGGGCCTACAGGGGTATAGCAATCAGCCCCAGCATTTT	CASSIEGLQGYSNQPQHF
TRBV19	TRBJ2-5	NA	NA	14	TGTGCCAGTAGTATAACAGGGTGGCAAGAGACCCAGTACTTC	CASSITGWQETQYF
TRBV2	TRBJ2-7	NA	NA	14	TGTGCCAGCAGCGCAAATGGAGGGGTCTACGAGCAGTACTTC	CASSANGGVYEQYF
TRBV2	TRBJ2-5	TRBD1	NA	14	TGTGCCAGCAGTCCGGACAGGGAGGACGGGACCCAGTACTTC	CASSPDREDGTQYF
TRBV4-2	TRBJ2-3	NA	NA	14	TGTGCCAGCAGCGGGAACGGGGGCACAGATACGCAGTATTTT	CASSGNGGTDTQYF
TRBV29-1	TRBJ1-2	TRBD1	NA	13	TGCAGCGTATCCACAGGGGGAAGAGATGGCTACACCTTC	CSVSTGGRDGYTF
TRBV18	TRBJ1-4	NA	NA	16	TGTGCCAGCTCACCACTTACGGGGAGGCTCAGAGAAAAACTGTTTTTT	CASSPLTGRLREKLFF
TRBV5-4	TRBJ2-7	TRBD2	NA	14	TGTGCCAGCAGCCCGGCGGGGGGCTCCTACGAGCAGTACTTC	CASSPAGGSYEQYF
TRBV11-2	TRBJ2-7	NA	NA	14	TGTGCCAGCAGCTTAGAGCCCCTAGCCTACGAGCAGTACTTC	CASSLEPLAYEQYF
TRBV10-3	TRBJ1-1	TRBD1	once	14	TGTGCCATATCTCAGGGGGCGAGGAACACTGAAGCTTTCTTT	CAISQGARNTEAFF
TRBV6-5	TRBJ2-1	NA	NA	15	TGTGCCAGCAGAAACACAGGGAGCTCCTACAATGAGCAGTTCTTC	CASRNTGSSYNEQFF
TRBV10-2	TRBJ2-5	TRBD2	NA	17	TGCGCCAGCAGGAGGACTAGCGGGAGGGCCTATTGGGAGACCCAGTACTTC	CASRRTSGRAYWETQYF
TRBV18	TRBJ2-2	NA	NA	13	TGTGCCAGCGCGGGTGCTAACACCGGGGAGCTGTTTTTT	CASAGANTGELFF
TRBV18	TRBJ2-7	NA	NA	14	TGTGCCAGCTCACCATCGGGACAACTCTACGAGCAGTACTTC	CASSPSGQLYEQYF
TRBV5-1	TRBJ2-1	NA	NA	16	TGCGCCAGCAGCCCCTCAGGGGGGAGCTCCTACAATGAGCAGTTCTTC	CASSPSGGSSYNEQFF
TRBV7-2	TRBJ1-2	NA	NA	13	TGTGCCAGCAGCTCCGGGGATCTCTATGGCTACACCTTC	CASSSGDLYGYTF
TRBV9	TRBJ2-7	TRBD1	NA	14	TGTGCCAGCAGCGTAGCATACAGGGGGGTTGAGCAGTACTTC	CASSVAYRGVEQYF
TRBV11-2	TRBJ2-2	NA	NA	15	TGTGCCAGCAGCTTTGGACAACTTACCACCGGGGAGCTGTTTTTT	CASSFGQLTTGELFF
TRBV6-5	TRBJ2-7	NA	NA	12	TGTGCCAGCAGTCGACAGAACTACGAGCAGTACTTC	CASSRQNYEQYF
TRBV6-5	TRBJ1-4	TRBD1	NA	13	TGTGCCGGGTCTACAGGGGGCGCAGGAAAACTGTTTTTT	CAGSTGGAGKLFF
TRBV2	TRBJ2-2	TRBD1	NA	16	TGTGCCAGCAGCGGGACCGGGACAGGGGGCTTCGGGGAGCTGTTTTTT	CASSGTGTGGFGELFF
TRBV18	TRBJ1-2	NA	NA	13	TGTGCCAGCTCACCAGAGGCCTACGGTGGCTACACCTTC	CASSPEAYGGYTF
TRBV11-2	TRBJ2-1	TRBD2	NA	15	TGTGCCAGCAGCTTAGGGCGGGGGAGGGAGAATGAGCAGTTCTTC	CASSLGRGRENEQFF
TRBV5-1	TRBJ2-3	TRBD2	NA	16	TGCGCCAGCAGCTTCGGACTAGCGGGGGGCACAGATACGCAGTATTTT	CASSFGLAGGTDTQYF
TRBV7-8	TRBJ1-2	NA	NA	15	TGTGCCAGCAGCCTCGCTGAGATGGGGGGCTATGGCTACACCTTC	CASSLAEMGGYGYTF
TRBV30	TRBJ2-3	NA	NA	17	TGTGCCTGGAGTGTAGGGTTGGCGGGGGCCGCGGTCGGTACGCAGTATTTT	CAWSVGLAGAAVGTQYF
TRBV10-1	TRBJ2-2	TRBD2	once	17	TGCGCCAGCAGTGACGGTGGGGCTAGCGGGAGGACCGGGGAGCTGTTTTTT	CASSDGGASGRTGELFF
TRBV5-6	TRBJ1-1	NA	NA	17	TGTGCCAGCAGTAACGGGGTGGTGGGCTGGAGGAACACTGAAGCTTTCTTT	CASSNGVVGWRNTEAFF
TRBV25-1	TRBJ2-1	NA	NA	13	TGTGCCAGCAGTGCGGGGTCCTACAATGAGCAGTTCTTC	CASSAGSYNEQFF
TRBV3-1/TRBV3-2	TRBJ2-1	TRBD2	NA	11	TGTGCCAGCAGCCCCTCTAGCGGTGGGTTCTTC	CASSPSSGGFF
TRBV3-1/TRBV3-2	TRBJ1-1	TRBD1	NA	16	TGTGCCAGCAGCCAAGCGGGCGGACAGGGCGGCACTGAAGCTTTCTTT	CASSQAGGQGGTEAFF
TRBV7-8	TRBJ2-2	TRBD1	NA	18	TGTGCCAGCAGCTTAGGAGTTGCGGGACAGGGGATCACCGGGGAGCTGTTTTTT	CASSLGVAGQGITGELFF
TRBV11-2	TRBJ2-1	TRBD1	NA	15	TGTGCCAGCAGCTTAATGGGACAGGGCCACAATGAGCAGTTCTTC	CASSLMGQGHNEQFF
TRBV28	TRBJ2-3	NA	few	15	TGTGCCAGCAGTTTTGTTGACAGAATCACAGATACGCAGTATTTT	CASSFVDRITDTQYF
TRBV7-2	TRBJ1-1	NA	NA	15	TGTGCCAGCAGCTTAGACGAGGGCAGGAACACTGAAGCTTTCTTT	CASSLDEGRNTEAFF